This T cell receptor beta chain was recovered during a study of blood T cell repertoires in COVID-19. Study summary: Researchers got acute and convalescent COVID-19 samples from the United States, Italy and Spain. From T cells, B-cell-depleted T cells, or PBMCs came the material, which was cDNA or gDNA.

The CDR3 runs 14 residues. J gave up 4 bases and V 4 bases, and 3 bases lay outside the gene matches. Per the germline V gene, CDR1 is LNHDA and CDR2 is SQIVND (reference sequence). This table comes from immunoSEQ multiplex PCR, and its TCRdb copy is limited to in-frame clones, with some not included. This table holds more than 200,000 clones, around 82% found once. The receptor comes from a man aged 40-49 years with active or convalescent COVID-19. Sequenced: peripheral blood. The chain couples TRBV19 to TRBJ2-2; 7 bases are a match to TRBD1. Here the CDR3 DNA reads TGTGCCAGTAGTAAGGGACAGACCACCGGGGAGCTGTTTTTT. It encodes CASSKGQTTGELFF. Full variable domain (remainder filled in from reference TRBV19 and TRBJ2-2): DGGITQSPKYLFRKEGQNVTLSCEQNLNHDAMYWYRQDPGQGLRLIYYSQIVNDFQKGDIAEGYSVSREKKESFPLTVTSAQKNPTAFYLCASSKGQTTGELFFGEGSRLTVL.